The rows below give T cell receptor beta chains drawn from one sample of a study of OX40 agonist ivuxolimab in advanced cancers. Assay used: immunoSEQ multiplex PCR; TCRdb lists only in-frame clones, some missing. Altogether about 90,000 clones are present, 70% to 90% being singletons, with the ten largest covering over 1.2%. Here the sequenced sample was CD4+ or CD8+ T cells sorted from blood, taken in a trial of the OX40 agonist ivuxolimab. The receptors originated from an adult with an advanced solid tumor such as melanoma, head and neck, liver or kidney cancer. Each CDR3 is given with its conserved first and last residue. A D gene is named only where the DNA matches it firmly. Expanded clones are given a class, and other clones once, few, many or no size at all.

V,size,D,J,length,DNA,CDR3
TRBV27,.,.,TRBJ2-7,13,TGTGCCAGTGCCCGTCAGGGTTTTGAGGAGCAGTACTTC,CASARQGFEEQYF
TRBV7-2,once,.,TRBJ2-3,17,TGTGCCAGCAGCCCAAGAAGGACCGACCCTAGCACAGATACGCAGTATTTT,CASSPRRTDPSTDTQYF
TRBV5-7,.,.,TRBJ1-1,14,TGTGCCAGCAGCTTTCGACAGATGAACACTGAAGCTTTCTTT,CASSFRQMNTEAFF
TRBV7-2,.,.,TRBJ2-7,14,TGTGCCAGCAGCTTCAGCCAAAGCTCCTACGAGCAGTACTTC,CASSFSQSSYEQYF
TRBV30,few,.,TRBJ1-1,14,TGTGCCTGGAGTGAGCCGGGAGTGAACACTGAAGCTTTCTTT,CAWSEPGVNTEAFF
TRBV6-1,.,TRBD1,TRBJ1-6,15,TGTGCCAGCAGTGAAATAGGACAGGGGTACTCACCCCTCCACTTT,CASSEIGQGYSPLHF
TRBV30,few,TRBD1,TRBJ1-1,13,TGTGCCTGGAGTGGCGTTTCGGGACAGGAAGCTTTCTTT,CAWSGVSGQEAFF
TRBV7-9,.,.,TRBJ2-3,15,TGTGCCAGCAGCTTCTCGAGTAGCGGTTCCAATACGCAGTATTTT,CASSFSSSGSNTQYF
TRBV29-1,.,TRBD1,TRBJ2-5,15,TGCAGCGTCACAGATTGGCAGGGGGTCCAAGAGACCCAGTACTTC,CSVTDWQGVQETQYF
TRBV7-6,.,.,TRBJ1-3,15,TGTGCCAGCAGCTTGATGACAGGCTCTGGAAACACCATATATTTT,CASSLMTGSGNTIYF
TRBV28,.,.,TRBJ2-7,15,TGTGCCAGCAGTACCTACAGGGGAGGTAGTTACGAGCAGTACTTC,CASSTYRGGSYEQYF
TRBV7-2,.,.,TRBJ1-3,14,TGTGCCAGCAGCCTAGAGTTCTCTGGAAACACCATATATTTT,CASSLEFSGNTIYF
TRBV7-2,.,.,TRBJ2-3,13,TGTGCCAGCAGACCCACCGGGACAGATACGCAGTATTTT,CASRPTGTDTQYF
TRBV7-2,.,TRBD1,TRBJ2-7,14,TGTGCCAGCAGTTCTCAGACAGGGATGGGCGAGCAGTACTTC,CASSSQTGMGEQYF
TRBV7-5,medium-sized,.,TRBJ2-7,16,TGTGCCAGAAGCTTAGGAGCCCGTTATGCGGTTAACGAGCAGTACTTC,CARSLGARYAVNEQYF
TRBV28,.,.,TRBJ1-2,14,TGTGCCAGCTCGTTGCACAGGGTGGCGGATGGCTACACCTTC,CASSLHRVADGYTF
TRBV5-1,.,TRBD2,TRBJ2-2,16,TGCGCCAGCAGCTTGATAGGTCTAGCGGGGACCGGGGAGCTGTTTTTT,CASSLIGLAGTGELFF
TRBV7-9,.,TRBD2,TRBJ2-7,13,TGTGCCAGCTCGTGGACTAGCTCCTACGAGCAGTACTTC,CASSWTSSYEQYF
TRBV28,.,.,TRBJ2-7,11,TGTGCCAGCAGTAACTCCTACGAGCAGTACTTC,CASSNSYEQYF
TRBV12-5,.,TRBD1,TRBJ2-7,13,TGTGCTAGTGGTACCGGACAGGGGGACGAGCAGTACTTC,CASGTGQGDEQYF
TRBV11-2,.,.,TRBJ2-1,15,TGTGCCAGCAGCTTAGACCGGGCCGGAGTCAATGAGCAGTTCTTC,CASSLDRAGVNEQFF
TRBV15,once,.,TRBJ2-5,16,TGTGCCACCTCCGATCCTACCCAGGGAACGGGAGAGACCCAGTACTTC,CATSDPTQGTGETQYF
TRBV11-2,.,.,TRBJ1-4,13,TGTGCCAGCAGCTTAAGACCTCATGAAAAACTGTTTTTT,CASSLRPHEKLFF
TRBV30,.,.,TRBJ2-5,14,TGTGCCTGGAGTGTTAAACGCGGGACAGAGACCCAGTACTTC,CAWSVKRGTETQYF
TRBV5-1,once,TRBD2,TRBJ2-5,14,TGCGCCAGCAGCAAAGGGACTAGATTAGAGACCCAGTACTTC,CASSKGTRLETQYF
TRBV6-6,.,.,TRBJ1-4,13,TGTGCCAGCACTCCTGCAACTAATGAAAAACTGTTTTTT,CASTPATNEKLFF
TRBV2,.,.,TRBJ1-5,11,TGTGCCAGCAGATCTGGATCAGCCCAGCATTTT,CASRSGSAQHF
TRBV5-1,.,.,TRBJ2-5,14,TGCGCCACCCGGGGGTTAGGGGGAGAGGAGACCCAGTACTTC,CATRGLGGEETQYF
TRBV27,.,.,TRBJ1-2,16,TGTGCCAGCAGTCGACAGGCAAAGGGAAGGCAATATGGCTACACCTTC,CASSRQAKGRQYGYTF
TRBV2,.,.,TRBJ2-7,13,TGTGCCAGCAGTGCACAGGGCCCCTACGAGCAGTACTTC,CASSAQGPYEQYF
TRBV7-2,.,.,TRBJ2-7,16,TGTGCCAGCAGCCAACAGGGAGGGGGCATGCCCTACGAGCAGTACTTC,CASSQQGGGMPYEQYF
TRBV15,.,TRBD2,TRBJ2-2,15,TGTGCCACTCGGAGCATAGCGGGAGTACCCGGGGAGCTGTTTTTT,CATRSIAGVPGELFF
TRBV2,.,.,TRBJ2-3,14,TGTGCCAGCAGAAACCGGGGGTATTCGGATACGCAGTATTTT,CASRNRGYSDTQYF
TRBV4-2,.,TRBD1,TRBJ2-7,19,TGTGCCAGCAGCCACGAACTGCCGGGACAGCTCCTTAACTCCTACGAGCAGTACTTC,CASSHELPGQLLNSYEQYF
TRBV11-2,.,.,TRBJ2-2,16,TGTGCCAGCAGCTTACCCCCGGCACAGGGCTCCGGGGAGCTGTTTTTT,CASSLPPAQGSGELFF
TRBV29-1,.,.,TRBJ2-5,15,TGCAGCGTTGTAACCGGGGGCGCAGCCGGGGAGACCCAGTACTTC,CSVVTGGAAGETQYF
TRBV5-1,.,TRBD2,TRBJ2-2,15,TGCGCCAGCAGCCTTAGCGGGACCAACACCGGGGAGCTGTTTTTT,CASSLSGTNTGELFF
TRBV5-1,.,TRBD1,TRBJ2-7,15,TGCGCCAGCAGCTCCCTACCGGGACAGGGGTTGGGGCAGTACTTC,CASSSLPGQGLGQYF
TRBV27,.,.,TRBJ1-1,15,TGTGCCAGCAGTTCCCACCGGGGGGGGAACACTGAAGCTTTCTTT,CASSSHRGGNTEAFF
TRBV7-2,.,.,TRBJ2-1,18,TGTGCCAGCAGTAATTCCCCTATGGGGACGGCGTTGTACAATGAGCAGTTCTTC,CASSNSPMGTALYNEQFF